By share, the clone carrying this T cell receptor beta chain ranks as medium-sized. What it binds is not known. TCRdb re-analyzed the PCR reads through MiXCR. The repertoire has about 19,000 clones, 25% to 30% of them found once; the top ten carry 2.5% to 3.5%. Patients had received no treatment of any kind before thyroid surgery. This entry comes from a study of metastatic and nonmetastatic thyroid tumors. Findings and caveats of the study: Reports indicated that malignant thyroid tumors showed significantly higher TCR beta diversity than benign nodules did, in blood and tumor.

V trimming: 3 bases; J trimming: 5 bases; junction bases outside the gene matches: 8. Germline lookup yields CDR1 LNHNV and CDR2 YYDKDF (reference sequence). The CDR3 has 15 amino acids. Sequencing was carried out using blood. The receptor comes from a male donor with papillary thyroid cancer or a benign thyroid nodule (not recorded which). Some clones in this sample may be carry-over from other donors' samples. J is TRBJ2-7 and V is TRBV15; TRBD2 matches 9 bases. DNA of the CDR3: TGTGCCACCAGCAGTGGAGGGACTAGCCGCGACGAGCAGTACTTC. It encodes CATSSGGTSRDEQYF.